This TCR beta chain was identified during a study of blood T cell repertoires in COVID-19. Turning to the study itself: Whether acute or convalescent, the COVID-19 samples came from the United States, Italy and Spain. Sources were T cells, B-cell-depleted T cells, or PBMCs; the material itself was cDNA or gDNA.

As processed by the authors: Nucleated cell number was recorded as an estimate derived from reference gene primer amplification. Sequenced by immunoSEQ multiplex PCR; TCRdb stores in-frame clones only, minus some. The DNA was the basis for D and trimming; V, J and clone size are from that table. This sample has about 100,000 clones, with approximately 86% found just once. Trimming at V came to 2 bases and at J to 10 bases, leaving 10 bases not matched to a gene. The germline CDR1 and CDR2 sequences are GTSNPN and SVGIG (reference sequence). The CDR3 sequence is 15 residues long. The chain carries TRBV30 and TRBJ1-6, with 8 positions matching TRBD1. Sequenced input: peripheral blood. The origin of this receptor is a woman aged 60-75 years with acute or convalescent COVID-19. The CDR3, as DNA: TGTGCCTGGAGTACAAGACAGGGGTTGGACTCACCCCTCCACTTT. It translates to CAWSTRQGLDSPLHF.